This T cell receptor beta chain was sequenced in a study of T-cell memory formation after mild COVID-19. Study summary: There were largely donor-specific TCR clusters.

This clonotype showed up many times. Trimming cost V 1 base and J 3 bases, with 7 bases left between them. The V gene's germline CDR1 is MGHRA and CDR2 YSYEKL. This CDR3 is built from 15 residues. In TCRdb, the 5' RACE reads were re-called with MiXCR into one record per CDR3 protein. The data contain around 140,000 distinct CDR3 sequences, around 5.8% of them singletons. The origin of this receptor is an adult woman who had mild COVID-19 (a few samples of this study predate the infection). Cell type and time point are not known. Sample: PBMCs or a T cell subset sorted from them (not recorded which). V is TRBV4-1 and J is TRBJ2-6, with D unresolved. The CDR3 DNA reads TGCGCCAGCAGCCAAGTCTGGGGTGGGGCCAACGTCCTGACTTTC. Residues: CASSQVWGGANVLTF.